Given below is one TCR beta chain in context. Antigen unknown. This record comes from a study of cytomegalovirus exposure and HLA in healthy donors. This CDR3 has 15 residues. In germline, CDR1 is MNHNY, CDR2 SVGAGI (reference sequence). Use of 60 Vbeta and 13 Jbeta primers characterized the PCR. Repertoires were generated with immunoSEQ multiplex PCR, while TCRdb's copy carries only in-frame clones and drops some. The sample holds roughly 120,000 clones. General observations from the study: Published work reported that the classifier diagnosed cytomegalovirus status with high specificity and sensitivity.

The chain employs TRBV6-6 and TRBJ2-5, with TRBD2 matching over 13 bases. The J call may be incorrect, as the DNA end agrees better with TRBJ2-7. The sample consisted of PBMCs. The clonotype originates from a man aged 30 to 39 in good health and CMV-seronegative. CDR3 nucleotides: TGTGCCAGCAGCCGCACTAGCGGGAGGGCCAACGAGCAGTACTTC. Translation gives CASSRTSGRANEQYF.